This T cell receptor (beta chain) is drawn from a study of OX40 agonist ivuxolimab in advanced cancers. Study as a whole: The dose-escalation cohort was about 87% male, with a mean age of approximately 61 years, ranging roughly 20 to 90. Eligibility rules accepted prior anti-PD-1, anti-PD-L1 or anti-CTLA-4 therapy, and 40% had some.

As concerns this clone: What it binds is unknown.

Sequenced by immunoSEQ multiplex PCR; TCRdb stores in-frame clones only, minus some. The table lists over 50,000 clones, approximately 86% of them singletons. Study-wide points: Expanded peripheral T-cell antigen specificity went undetermined. Clonal expansion by week 6 occurred in CD4+ and CD8+ blood T cells (at 0.1 to 3.0 mg/kg).

The CDR3 has 14 residues. CDR1 and CDR2 (germline): MNHEY, SMNVEV (reference sequence). Trimming took 5 bases from V and 4 from J, leaving 14 bases between them. The clonotype originates from an adult with an advanced solid tumor such as melanoma, head and neck, liver or kidney cancer. The source material was CD4+ or CD8+ T cells sorted from blood, sampled in a trial of the OX40 agonist ivuxolimab. V gene TRBV27 combines with J gene TRBJ1-2, with a weak D call TRBD1 (6 bases). Here the CDR3 reads CASSAWDNVYGYTF. CDR3 in DNA: TGTGCCAGCAGTGCCTGGGACAACGTCTATGGCTACACCTTC.